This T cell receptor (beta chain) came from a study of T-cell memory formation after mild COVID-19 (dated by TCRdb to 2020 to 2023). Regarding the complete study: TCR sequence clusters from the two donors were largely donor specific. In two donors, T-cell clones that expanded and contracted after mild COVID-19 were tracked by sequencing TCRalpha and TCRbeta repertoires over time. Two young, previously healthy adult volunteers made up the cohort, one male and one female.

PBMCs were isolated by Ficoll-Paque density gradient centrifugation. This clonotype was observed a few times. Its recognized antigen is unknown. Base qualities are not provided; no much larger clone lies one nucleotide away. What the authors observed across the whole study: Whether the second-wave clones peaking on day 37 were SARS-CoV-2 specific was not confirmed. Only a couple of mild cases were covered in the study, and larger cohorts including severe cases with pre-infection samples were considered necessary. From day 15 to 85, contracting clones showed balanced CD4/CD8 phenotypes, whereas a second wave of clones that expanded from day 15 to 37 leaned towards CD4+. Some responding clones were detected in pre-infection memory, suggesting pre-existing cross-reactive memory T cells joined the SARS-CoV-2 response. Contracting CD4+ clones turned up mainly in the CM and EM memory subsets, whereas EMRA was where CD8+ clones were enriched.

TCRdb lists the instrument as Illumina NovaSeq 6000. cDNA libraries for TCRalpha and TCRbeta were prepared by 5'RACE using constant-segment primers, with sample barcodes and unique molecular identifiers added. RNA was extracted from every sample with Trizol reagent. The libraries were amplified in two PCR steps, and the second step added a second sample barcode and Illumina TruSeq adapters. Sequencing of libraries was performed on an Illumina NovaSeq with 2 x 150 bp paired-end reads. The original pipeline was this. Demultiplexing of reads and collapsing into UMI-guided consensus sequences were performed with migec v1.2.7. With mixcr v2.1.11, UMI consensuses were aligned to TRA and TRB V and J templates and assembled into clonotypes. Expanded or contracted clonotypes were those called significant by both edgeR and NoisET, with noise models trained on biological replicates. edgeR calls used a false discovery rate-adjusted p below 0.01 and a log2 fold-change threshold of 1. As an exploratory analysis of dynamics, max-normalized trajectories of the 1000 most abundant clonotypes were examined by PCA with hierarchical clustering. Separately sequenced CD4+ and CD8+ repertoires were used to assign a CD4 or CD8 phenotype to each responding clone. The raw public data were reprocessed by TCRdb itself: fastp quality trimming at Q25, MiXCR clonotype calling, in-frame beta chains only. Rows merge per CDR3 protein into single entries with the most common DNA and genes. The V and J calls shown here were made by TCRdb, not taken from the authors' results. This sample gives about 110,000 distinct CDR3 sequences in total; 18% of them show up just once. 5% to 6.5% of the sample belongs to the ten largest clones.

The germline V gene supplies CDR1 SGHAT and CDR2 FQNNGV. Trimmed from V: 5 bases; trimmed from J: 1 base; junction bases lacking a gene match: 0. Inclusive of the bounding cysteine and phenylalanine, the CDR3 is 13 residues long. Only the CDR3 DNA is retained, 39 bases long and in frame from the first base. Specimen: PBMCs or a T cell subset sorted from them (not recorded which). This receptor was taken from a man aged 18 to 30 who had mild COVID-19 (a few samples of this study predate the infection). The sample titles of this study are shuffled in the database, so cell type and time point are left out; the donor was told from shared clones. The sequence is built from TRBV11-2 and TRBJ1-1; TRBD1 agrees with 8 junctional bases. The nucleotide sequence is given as TGTGCCAGCAGCGGACAGGGGAACACTGAAGCTTTCTTT. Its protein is CASSGQGNTEAFF.